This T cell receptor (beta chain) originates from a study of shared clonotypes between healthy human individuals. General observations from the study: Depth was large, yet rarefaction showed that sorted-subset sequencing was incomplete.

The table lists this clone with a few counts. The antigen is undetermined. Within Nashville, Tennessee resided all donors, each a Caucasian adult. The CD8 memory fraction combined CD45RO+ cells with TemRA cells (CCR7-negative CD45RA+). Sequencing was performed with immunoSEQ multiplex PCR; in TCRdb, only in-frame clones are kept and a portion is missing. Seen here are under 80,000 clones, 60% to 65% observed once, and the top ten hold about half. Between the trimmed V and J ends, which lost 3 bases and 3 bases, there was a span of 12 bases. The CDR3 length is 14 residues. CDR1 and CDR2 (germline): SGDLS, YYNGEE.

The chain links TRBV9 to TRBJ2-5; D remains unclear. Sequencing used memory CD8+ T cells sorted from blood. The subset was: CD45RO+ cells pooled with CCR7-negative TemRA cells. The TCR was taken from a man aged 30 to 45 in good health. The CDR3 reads CASSEGHREETQYF. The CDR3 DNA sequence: TGTGCCAGCAGCGAAGGGCATAGGGAAGAGACCCAGTACTTC.